This record looks at one T cell receptor beta chain sequence and its context. Its antigen is still unknown. Amplification targeted TCR beta CDR3 regions from RNA transcripts. First-round RT-PCR of the TCR CDR3 relied on the HTBI primer set. TCRdb itself ran the multiplex PCR reads through MiXCR, one entry per CDR3 protein. The sample includes about 640,000 distinct CDR3 sequences, around 21% of them seen just once. V dropped 2 bases and J dropped 4 bases, with 16 bases sitting between them. The CDR3 sequence is 16 residues long. Germline V gene lookup returns CDR1 SGHDN and CDR2 FVKESK. The sample comes from a study of T cells in Graves' hyperthyroidism and ophthalmopathy. Study-wide context: Peripheral blood was drawn at first diagnosis, prior to all treatment.

Study results and limitations: Most clonotypes that expanded in the thyroid above 0.001 also showed up in blood.

The gene calls are TRBV14 and TRBJ2-3, with D tentatively TRBD2 (6 bases). The receptor's source is a man younger than 45 with Graves' ophthalmopathy. The sequencing input was blood. Written as DNA, the CDR3 is TGTGCCAGCAGCCAAAGAGGAAACGGGGGTGCAGATACGCAGTATTTT. Amino acid sequence: CASSQRGNGGADTQYF.